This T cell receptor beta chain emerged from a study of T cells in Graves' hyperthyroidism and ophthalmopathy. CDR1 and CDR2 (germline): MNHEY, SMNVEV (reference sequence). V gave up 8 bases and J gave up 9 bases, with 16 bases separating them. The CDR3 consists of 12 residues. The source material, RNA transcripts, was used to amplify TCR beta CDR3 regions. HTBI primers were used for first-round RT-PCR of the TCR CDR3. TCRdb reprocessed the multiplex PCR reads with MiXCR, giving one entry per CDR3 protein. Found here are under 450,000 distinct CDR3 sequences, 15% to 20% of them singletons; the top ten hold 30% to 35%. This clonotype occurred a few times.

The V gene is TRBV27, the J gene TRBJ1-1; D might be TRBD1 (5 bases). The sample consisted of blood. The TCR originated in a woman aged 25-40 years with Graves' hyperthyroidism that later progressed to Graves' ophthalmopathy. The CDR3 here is CASGDLGVQAFF. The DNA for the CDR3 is TGTGCCAGCGGGGACCTCGGGGTCCAAGCTTTCTTT.